A single sample gave rise to the 15 T cell receptor beta chains below, sequenced in a study of blood T cell repertoires in COVID-19. The assay was immunoSEQ multiplex PCR, and TCRdb's table has in-frame clones only and misses some. The data show around 450,000 clones, with roughly 90% seen just once and roughly 0.7% held by the top ten. The specimen sequenced was PBMCs or T cells enriched from blood (not recorded which). All receptors come from a woman aged 18-29 years who had recovered from COVID-19.

V usage is TRBV30 and J usage is TRBJ2-3, with D perhaps TRBD2 (6 bases). The CDR3 runs 13 residues. Per germline, CDR1 GTSNPN and CDR2 SVGIG (reference sequence). Deletions cut 2 bases from V and 1 base from J, with 7 bases between. CDR3 loop: CAWSTGGTDTQYF. In DNA, the CDR3 is TGTGCCTGGAGTACGGGGGGCACAGATACGCAGTATTTT.

The chain joins TRBV10-3 to TRBJ1-5; D may be TRBD1 (5 bases). CDR1 ENHRY and CDR2 SYGVKD come from the germline V gene. Trimming stripped 2 bases from V and 5 bases from J, with 19 bases between. The CDR3 is made up of 17 amino acids. This CDR3 reads CAISETPWGEVHQPQHF. Written as DNA, the CDR3 is TGTGCCATCAGTGAGACCCCCTGGGGGGAGGTGCATCAGCCCCAGCATTTT.

On this clone itself: Other DNA sequences in the same sample also yield this CDR3. The chain is built from TRBV7-9 and TRBJ1-3; the D is unclear. There are 14 residues in the CDR3. Deletions cut 0 bases from V and 4 bases from J, with 7 bases between. Germline assignment: CDR1 SEHNR and CDR2 FQNEAQ (reference sequence). Here the CDR3 reads CASSLAGSGNTIYF. Here the CDR3 DNA reads TGTGCCAGCAGCTTAGCGGGCTCGGGAAACACCATATATTTT.

This sequence joins TRBV19 and TRBJ2-2; 9 positions agree with TRBD2. V trimming: 6 bases; J trimming: 6 bases; junction bases outside the gene matches: 8. The CDR3 has 15 residues. The germline V gene has CDR1 LNHDA and CDR2 SQIVND (reference sequence). For the CDR3, the DNA is TGTGCCAGTAGAACGGGACTAGCAGGCCCCGGGGAGCTGTTTTTT. Protein sequence: CASRTGLAGPGELFF.

This clone was seen many times. CDR3 nucleotide sequence: TGTGCCACCAGCAGAGATTTGGGGCAAGATGAAAAACTGTTTTTT. Translated: CATSRDLGQDEKLFF. The rearrangement uses TRBV15 and TRBJ1-4; D is perhaps TRBD1 (5 bases). The germline V gene has CDR1 LNHNV and CDR2 YYDKDF (reference sequence). This CDR3 contains 15 residues. Trimming took 0 bases from V and 6 from J, leaving 11 bases between them.

This chain links TRBV30 with TRBJ2-1; 8 positions match TRBD2. CDR3 length: 13 amino acids. Germline lookup yields CDR1 GTSNPN and CDR2 SVGIG (reference sequence). Trimming at V came to 3 bases and at J to 3 bases, leaving 1 base not matched to a gene. The CDR3 DNA is TGTGCCTGGAGCCGGGGGGGCTACAATGAGCAGTTCTTC. Residues: CAWSRGGYNEQFF.

This rearrangement joins TRBV5-1 to TRBJ1-1; a possible D gene is TRBD1 (6 bases). V was cut by 4 bases and J by 8 bases, with 24 bases left in between. Germline V gene lookup returns CDR1 SGHRS and CDR2 YFSETQ. This CDR3 contains 16 residues. The CDR3 DNA sequence: TGCGCCAGCAGCGAGGACAGTAGTTTTAAGTCATCCGAAGCTTTCTTT. It is translated as CASSEDSSFKSSEAFF.

The genes are TRBV14 and TRBJ1-1; 10 nucleotides align to TRBD1. With 4 bases clipped from V and 4 bases from J, the junction kept 0 bases outside the gene matches. Per germline, CDR1 SGHDN and CDR2 FVKESK. The CDR3 has 13 amino acids. The CDR3 is CASSRDRGTEAFF. The CDR3, as DNA: TGTGCCAGCAGCCGGGACAGGGGCACTGAAGCTTTCTTT.

The chain is built from TRBV5-1 and TRBJ1-1; D is unresolved. Germline loops: CDR1 SGHRS, CDR2 YFSETQ. Deletions cut 1 base from V and 1 base from J, with 11 bases between. The CDR3 length is 15 residues. Written as DNA, the CDR3 is TGCGCCAGCAGCTTGAGACTCGTCCGGAACACTGAAGCTTTCTTT. The encoded protein is CASSLRLVRNTEAFF. The full variable domain, completed using reference TRBV5-1 and TRBJ1-1, is KAGVTQTPRYLIKTRGQQVTLSCSPISGHRSVSWYQQTPGQGLQFLFEYFSETQRNKGNFPGRFSGRQFSNSRSEMNVSTLELGDSALYLCASSLRLVRNTEAFFGQGTRLTVV.

The chain couples TRBV27 to TRBJ1-6; D might be TRBD1 (6 bases). This CDR3 comprises 17 residues. CDR1 and CDR2 from the germline V gene are MNHEY and SMNVEV (reference sequence). Trimming took 5 bases from V and 9 from J, leaving 23 bases between them. The CDR3, as DNA: TGTGCCAGCAGTCCGGCAGGGACAAACGCGTGGGGTTCACCCCTCCACTTT. Protein sequence: CASSPAGTNAWGSPLHF.

This chain joins TRBV27 and TRBJ1-3; 7 bases fit TRBD1. Germline V gene sequence: CDR1 MNHEY, CDR2 SMNVEV (reference sequence). CDR3 length equals 17 residues. V shed 3 bases and J 0 bases; nucleotides not matched to a gene: 8. The CDR3 coding sequence is TGTGCCAGCAGTTTCAGTGGGGACAGTAGCTCTGGAAACACCATATATTTT. It specifies CASSFSGDSSSGNTIYF.

CDR3 region: CASSSGQGKFYGYTF. The CDR3 bases are TGTGCCAGCAGCTCCGGACAGGGGAAATTTTATGGCTACACCTTC. This chain links TRBV9 with TRBJ1-2; 9 bases line up with TRBD1. The J segment lost 5 bases and the V segment lost 4 bases, leaving 9 bases of the junction unmatched. The germline V gene has CDR1 SGDLS and CDR2 YYNGEE. The CDR3 totals 15 residues. The entire variable domain, with the rest obtained from reference TRBV9 and TRBJ1-2, is as follows: DSGVTQTPKHLITATGQRVTLRCSPRSGDLSVYWYQQSLDQGLQFLIQYYNGEERAKGNILERFSAQQFPDLHSELNLSSLELGDSALYFCASSSGQGKFYGYTFGSGTRLTVV.

The rearrangement joins TRBV5-4 to TRBJ1-3; TRBD1 matches 7 bases. The germline V gene encodes CDR1 SGHNT and CDR2 YYREEE (reference sequence). CDR3 size: 16 residues. V was pared by 0 bases and J by 3 bases, with 6 bases of the junction left unmatched. CDR3 sequence reads: CASSLVGGDLGNTIYF. CDR3 nucleotides: TGTGCCAGCAGCTTGGTAGGGGGCGATCTTGGAAACACCATATATTTT.

DNA of the CDR3: TGTGCCAGCAGCCGATTTTCTACAGGGGGCAACTACGAGCAGTACTTC. The encoded protein is CASSRFSTGGNYEQYF. J is TRBJ2-7 and V is TRBV5-6; 9 bases are a match to TRBD1. Germline CDR1 and CDR2: SGHDT and YYEEEE. CDR3 length equals 16 residues. The junction had 11 bases not matched to a gene; V was cut back by 4 bases and J by 3 bases.

CDR3 nucleotides: TGTGCCATCAGTGAGCCACTTCTCCCCGGGACAGGGGGGACTCACGAGCAGTACTTC. Protein product: CAISEPLLPGTGGTHEQYF. V and J are TRBV10-3 and TRBJ2-7, with 11 bases fitting TRBD1. Trimming took 2 bases from V and 5 from J; bases not matched to a gene: 17. Germline V lookup: CDR1 ENHRY, CDR2 SYGVKD. This CDR3 is 19 amino acids long.